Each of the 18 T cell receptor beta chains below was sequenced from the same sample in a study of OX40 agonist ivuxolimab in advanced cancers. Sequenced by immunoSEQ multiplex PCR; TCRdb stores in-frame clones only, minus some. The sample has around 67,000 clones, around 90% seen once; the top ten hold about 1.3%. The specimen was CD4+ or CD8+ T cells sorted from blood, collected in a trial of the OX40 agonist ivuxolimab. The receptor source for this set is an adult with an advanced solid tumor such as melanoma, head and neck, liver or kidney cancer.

CDR3 in amino acids: CASSLGQSNYGYTF. The CDR3 nucleotides read TGTGCCAGCAGCTTAGGCCAGTCTAACTATGGCTACACCTTC. The chain combines TRBV7-8 with TRBJ1-2; D remains ambiguous. This CDR3 region has 14 residues. The ends were cut back, 1 base at V and 0 bases at J, with 6 bases in the middle. CDR1 and CDR2 from the germline V gene are SGHVS and FQNEAQ. The whole variable domain, filled in from reference TRBV7-8 and TRBJ1-2, reads GAGVSQSPRYKVAKRGQDVALRCDPISGHVSLFWYQQALGQGPEFLTYFQNEAQLDKSGLPSDRFFAERPEGSVSTLKIQRTQQEDSAVYLCASSLGQSNYGYTFGSGTRLTVV.

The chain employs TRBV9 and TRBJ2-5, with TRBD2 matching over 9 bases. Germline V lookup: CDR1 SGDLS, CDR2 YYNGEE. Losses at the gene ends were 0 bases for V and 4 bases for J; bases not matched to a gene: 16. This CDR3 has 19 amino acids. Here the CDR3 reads CASSVGRGLGGRAAETQYF. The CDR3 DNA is TGTGCCAGCAGCGTAGGACGGGGACTTGGCGGGAGGGCCGCAGAGACCCAGTACTTC.

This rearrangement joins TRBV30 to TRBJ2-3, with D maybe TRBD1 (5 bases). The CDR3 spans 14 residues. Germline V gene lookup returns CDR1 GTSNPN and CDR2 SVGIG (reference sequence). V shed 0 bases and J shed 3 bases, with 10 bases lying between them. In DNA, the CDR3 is TGTGCCTGGAGTGTACAGGCCGGGACAGATACGCAGTATTTT. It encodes CAWSVQAGTDTQYF.

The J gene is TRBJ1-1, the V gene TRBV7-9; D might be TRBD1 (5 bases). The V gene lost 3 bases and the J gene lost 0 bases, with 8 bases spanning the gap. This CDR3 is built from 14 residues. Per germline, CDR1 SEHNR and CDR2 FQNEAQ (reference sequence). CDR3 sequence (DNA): TGTGCCAGCAGCTTTACAGGATTGAACACTGAAGCTTTCTTT. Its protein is CASSFTGLNTEAFF.

The chain's CDR3 is CASSPSGAITQYF. CDR3 bases: TGTGCCAGCAGCCCCTCCGGGGCTATTACGCAGTATTTT. The V call is TRBV11-2, the J call TRBJ2-3; D is perhaps TRBD1 or TRBD2 (5 bases each). Germline assignment: CDR1 SGHAT and CDR2 FQNNGV. The CDR3 extends over 13 amino acids. V was clipped by 5 bases and J by 8 bases, with 14 bases between them.

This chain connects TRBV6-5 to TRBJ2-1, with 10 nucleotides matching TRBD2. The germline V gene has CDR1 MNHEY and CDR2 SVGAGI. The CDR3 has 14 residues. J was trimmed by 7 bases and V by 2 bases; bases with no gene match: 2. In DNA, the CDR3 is TGTGCCAGCAGTTACGTACTAGCGGGGAATGAGCAGTTCTTC. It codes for CASSYVLAGNEQFF.

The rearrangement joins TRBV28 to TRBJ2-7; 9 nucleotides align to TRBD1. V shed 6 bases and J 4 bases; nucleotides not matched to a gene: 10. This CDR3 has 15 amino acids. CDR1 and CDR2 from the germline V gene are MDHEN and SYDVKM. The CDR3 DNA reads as TGTGCCAGCAGACCCCGGGACAGGGTGCTGTACGAGCAGTACTTC. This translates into CASRPRDRVLYEQYF.

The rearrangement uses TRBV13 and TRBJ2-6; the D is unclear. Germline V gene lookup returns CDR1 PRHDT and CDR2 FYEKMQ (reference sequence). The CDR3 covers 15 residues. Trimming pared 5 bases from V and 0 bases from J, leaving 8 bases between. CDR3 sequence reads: CASSLRYSGANVLTF. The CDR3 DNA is TGTGCCAGCAGCCTCCGCTACTCTGGGGCCAACGTCCTGACTTTC. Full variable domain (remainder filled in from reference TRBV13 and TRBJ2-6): AAGVIQSPRHLIKEKRETATLKCYPIPRHDTVYWYQQGPGQDPQFLISFYEKMQSDKGSIPDRFSAQQFSDYHSELNMSSLELGDSALYFCASSLRYSGANVLTFGAGSRLTVL.

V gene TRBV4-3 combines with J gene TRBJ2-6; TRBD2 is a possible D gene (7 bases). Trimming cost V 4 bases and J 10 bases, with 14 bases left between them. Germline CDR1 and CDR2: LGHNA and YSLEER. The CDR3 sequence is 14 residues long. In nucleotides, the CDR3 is TGCGCCAGCAGCCTCTGGGAGGGGGGTAACGTCCTGACTTTC. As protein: CASSLWEGGNVLTF.

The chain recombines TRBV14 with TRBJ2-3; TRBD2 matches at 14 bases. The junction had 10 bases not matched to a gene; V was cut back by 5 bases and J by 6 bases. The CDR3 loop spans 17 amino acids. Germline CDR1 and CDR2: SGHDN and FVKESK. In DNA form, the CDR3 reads TGTGCCAGCAGCTTCCCTCTGACTAGCGGGAGGGCGGATACGCAGTATTTT. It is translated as CASSFPLTSGRADTQYF.

CDR3 in DNA: TGTGCCAGCAGTGTTTTTTCCAACACCGGGGAGCTGTTTTTT. This sequence encodes CASSVFSNTGELFF. The chain recombines TRBV2 with TRBJ2-2; D ambiguous. This CDR3 is built from 14 residues. The V gene lost 4 bases and the J gene lost 2 bases, with 8 bases spanning the gap. The germline CDR1 and CDR2 sequences are SNHLY and FYNNEI. The whole variable domain, remainder taken from reference TRBV2 and TRBJ2-2, is EPEVTQTPSHQVTQMGQEVILRCVPISNHLYFYWYRQILGQKVEFLVSFYNNEISEKSEIFDDQFSVERPDGSNFTLKIRSTKLEDSAMYFCASSVFSNTGELFFGEGSRLTVL.

The CDR3 sequence: CASSPPPLTARDLRTGNTIYF. The DNA of the CDR3 is TGCGCCAGCAGCCCACCCCCTTTGACAGCTAGAGATCTACGCACAGGAAACACCATATATTTT. This sequence joins TRBV4-1 and TRBJ1-3; TRBD1 might be the D (5 bases). V was cut by 4 bases and J by 4 bases, with 32 bases left in between. From germline, CDR1 is MGHRA and CDR2 YSYEKL. The CDR3 covers 21 residues.

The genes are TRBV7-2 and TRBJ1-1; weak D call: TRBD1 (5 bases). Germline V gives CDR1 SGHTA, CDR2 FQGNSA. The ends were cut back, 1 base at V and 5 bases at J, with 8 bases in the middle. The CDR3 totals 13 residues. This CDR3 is CASSLERGTEAFF. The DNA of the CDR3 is TGTGCCAGCAGCTTAGAGAGGGGAACTGAAGCTTTCTTT.

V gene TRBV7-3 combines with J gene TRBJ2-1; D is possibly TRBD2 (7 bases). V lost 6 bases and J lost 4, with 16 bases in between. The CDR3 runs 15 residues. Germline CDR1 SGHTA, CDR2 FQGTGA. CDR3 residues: CASSPSGGHYNEQFF. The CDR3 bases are TGTGCCAGCAGTCCATCGGGGGGCCATTACAATGAGCAGTTCTTC.

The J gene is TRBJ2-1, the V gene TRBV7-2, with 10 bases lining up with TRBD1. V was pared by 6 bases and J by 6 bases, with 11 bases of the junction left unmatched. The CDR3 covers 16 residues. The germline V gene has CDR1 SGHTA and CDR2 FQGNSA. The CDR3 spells CASSTNPGQGFNEQFF. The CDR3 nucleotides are TGTGCCAGCAGTACCAACCCGGGACAGGGGTTCAATGAGCAGTTCTTC.

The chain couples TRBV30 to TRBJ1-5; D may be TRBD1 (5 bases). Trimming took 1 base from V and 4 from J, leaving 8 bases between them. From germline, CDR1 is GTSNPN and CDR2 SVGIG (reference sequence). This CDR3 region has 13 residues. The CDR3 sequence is CAWSAGLNQPQHF. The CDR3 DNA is TGTGCCTGGAGTGCAGGGTTGAATCAGCCCCAGCATTTT.

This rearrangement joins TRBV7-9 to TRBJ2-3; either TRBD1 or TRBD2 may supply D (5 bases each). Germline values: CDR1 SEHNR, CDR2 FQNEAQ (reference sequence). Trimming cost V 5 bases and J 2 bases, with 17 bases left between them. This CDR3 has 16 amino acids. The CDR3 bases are TGTGCCAGCAGCCCTCCCGGGACCTACAACACAGATACGCAGTATTTT. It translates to CASSPPGTYNTDTQYF.

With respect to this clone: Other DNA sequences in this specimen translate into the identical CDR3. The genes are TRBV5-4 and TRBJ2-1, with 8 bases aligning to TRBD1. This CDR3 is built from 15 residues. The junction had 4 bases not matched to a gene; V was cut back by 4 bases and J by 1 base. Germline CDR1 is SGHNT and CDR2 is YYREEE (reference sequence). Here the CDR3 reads CASSLGQGSYNEQFF. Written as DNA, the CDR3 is TGTGCCAGCAGCCTTGGACAGGGATCCTACAATGAGCAGTTCTTC.